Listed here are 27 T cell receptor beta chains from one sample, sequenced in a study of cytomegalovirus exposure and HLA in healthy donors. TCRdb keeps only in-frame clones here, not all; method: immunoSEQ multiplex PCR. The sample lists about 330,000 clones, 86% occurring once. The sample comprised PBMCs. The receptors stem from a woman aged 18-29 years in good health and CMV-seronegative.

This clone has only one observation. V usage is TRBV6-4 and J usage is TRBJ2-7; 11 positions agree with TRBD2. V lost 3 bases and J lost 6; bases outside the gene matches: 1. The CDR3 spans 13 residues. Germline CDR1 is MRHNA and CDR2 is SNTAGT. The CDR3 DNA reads TGTGCCAGCAGTGAAACTAGCGGGAGCGAGCAGTACTTC. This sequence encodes CASSETSGSEQYF.

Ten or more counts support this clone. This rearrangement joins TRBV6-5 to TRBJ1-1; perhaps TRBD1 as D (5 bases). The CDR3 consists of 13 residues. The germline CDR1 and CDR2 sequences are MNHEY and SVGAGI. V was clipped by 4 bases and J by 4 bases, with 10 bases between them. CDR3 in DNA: TGTGCCAGCAGTTGGATGGGGGGCACTGAAGCTTTCTTT. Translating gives CASSWMGGTEAFF.

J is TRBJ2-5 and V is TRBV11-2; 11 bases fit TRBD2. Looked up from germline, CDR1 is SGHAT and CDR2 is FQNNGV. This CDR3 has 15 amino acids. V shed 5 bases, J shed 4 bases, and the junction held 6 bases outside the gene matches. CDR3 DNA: TGTGCCAGCAGCCCACTAGCGGGAGTCCCAGAGACCCAGTACTTC. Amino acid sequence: CASSPLAGVPETQYF.

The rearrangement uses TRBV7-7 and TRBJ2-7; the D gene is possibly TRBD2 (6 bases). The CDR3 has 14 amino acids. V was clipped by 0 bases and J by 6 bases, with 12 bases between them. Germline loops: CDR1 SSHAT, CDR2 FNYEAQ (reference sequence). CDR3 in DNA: TGTGCCAGCAGCTTAGCCGATACTAGCAGCGAGCAGTACTTC. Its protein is CASSLADTSSEQYF. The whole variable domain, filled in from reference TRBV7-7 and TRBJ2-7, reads GAGVSQSPRYKVTKRGQDVTLRCDPISSHATLYWYQQALGQGPEFLTYFNYEAQPDKSGLPSDRFSAERPEGSISTLTIQRTEQRDSAMYRCASSLADTSSEQYFGPGTRLTVT.

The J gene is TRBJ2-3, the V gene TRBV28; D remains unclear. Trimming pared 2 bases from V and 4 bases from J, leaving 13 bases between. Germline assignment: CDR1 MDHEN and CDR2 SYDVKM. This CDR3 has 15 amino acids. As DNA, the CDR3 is TGTGCCAGCAGTTTAACGGCGACTTGGTCAGATACGCAGTATTTT. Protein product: CASSLTATWSDTQYF.

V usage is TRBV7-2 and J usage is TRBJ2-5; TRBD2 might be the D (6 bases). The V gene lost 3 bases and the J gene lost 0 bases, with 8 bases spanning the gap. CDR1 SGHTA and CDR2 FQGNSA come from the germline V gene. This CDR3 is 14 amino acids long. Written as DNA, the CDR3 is TGTGCCAGCAGCTTTAGCGGAGACCAAGAGACCCAGTACTTC. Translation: CASSFSGDQETQYF.

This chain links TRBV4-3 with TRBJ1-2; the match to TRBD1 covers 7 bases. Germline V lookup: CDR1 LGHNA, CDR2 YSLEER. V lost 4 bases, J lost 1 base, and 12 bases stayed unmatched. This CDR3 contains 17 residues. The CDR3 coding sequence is TGCGCCAGCAGCCCCCGGGACAGAAACCCGATTAACTATGGCTACACCTTC. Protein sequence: CASSPRDRNPINYGYTF.

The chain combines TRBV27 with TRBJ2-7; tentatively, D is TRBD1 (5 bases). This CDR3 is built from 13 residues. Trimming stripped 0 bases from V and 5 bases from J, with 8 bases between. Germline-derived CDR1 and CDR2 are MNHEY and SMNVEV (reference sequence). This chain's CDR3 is CASSLSRVHEQYF. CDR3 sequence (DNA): TGTGCCAGCAGTTTATCCAGGGTCCACGAGCAGTACTTC.

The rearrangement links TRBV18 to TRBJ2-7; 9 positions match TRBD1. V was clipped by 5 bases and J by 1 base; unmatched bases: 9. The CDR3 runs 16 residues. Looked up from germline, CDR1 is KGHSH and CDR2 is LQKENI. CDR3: CASSIRGTGSSYEQYF. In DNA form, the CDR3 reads TGTGCCAGCTCAATAAGGGGGACAGGGAGTTCCTACGAGCAGTACTTC.

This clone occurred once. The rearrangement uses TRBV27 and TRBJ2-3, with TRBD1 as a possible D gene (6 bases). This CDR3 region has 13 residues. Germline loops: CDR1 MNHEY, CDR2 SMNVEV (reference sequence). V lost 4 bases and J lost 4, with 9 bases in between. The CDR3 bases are TGTGCCAGCAGTTCTAACAGGGCAGATACGCAGTATTTT. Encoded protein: CASSSNRADTQYF.

CDR3 in amino acids: CASSLYSSGQFNEKLFF. DNA of the CDR3: TGTGCCAGCAGCTTGTATTCTTCGGGACAGTTTAATGAAAAACTGTTTTTT. This chain links TRBV5-6 with TRBJ1-4; 7 bases fit TRBD1. V lost 1 base, J lost 4 bases, and 10 bases stayed unmatched. The CDR3 totals 17 residues. Germline CDR1 and CDR2: SGHDT and YYEEEE. Complete variable domain (other parts from reference TRBV5-6 and TRBJ1-4): DAGVTQSPTHLIKTRGQQVTLRCSPKSGHDTVSWYQQALGQGPQFIFQYYEEEERQRGNFPDRFSGHQFPNYSSELNVNALLLGDSALYLCASSLYSSGQFNEKLFFGSGTQLSVL.

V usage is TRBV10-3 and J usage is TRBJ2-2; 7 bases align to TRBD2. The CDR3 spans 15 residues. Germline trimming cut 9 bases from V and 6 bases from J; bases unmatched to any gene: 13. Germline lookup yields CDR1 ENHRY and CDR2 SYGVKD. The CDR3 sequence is CAISERDGLAGELFF. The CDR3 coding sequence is TGTGCCATTTCGGAGCGGGACGGTCTTGCCGGGGAGCTGTTTTTT.

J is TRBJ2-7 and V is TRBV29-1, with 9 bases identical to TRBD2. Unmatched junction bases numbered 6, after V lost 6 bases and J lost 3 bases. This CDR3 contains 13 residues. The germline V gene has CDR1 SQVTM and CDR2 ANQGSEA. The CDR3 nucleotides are TGCAGCGTCGCGGGACTAGCCCGCTACGAGCAGTACTTC. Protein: CSVAGLARYEQYF.

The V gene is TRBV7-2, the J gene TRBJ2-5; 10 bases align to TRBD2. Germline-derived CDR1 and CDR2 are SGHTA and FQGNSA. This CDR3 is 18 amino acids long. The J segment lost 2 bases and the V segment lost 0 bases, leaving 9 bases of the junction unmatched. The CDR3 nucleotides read TGTGCCAGCAGCTTAGCGTCGGCTAGCGGGAGTGGGCAAGAGACCCAGTACTTC. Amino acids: CASSLASASGSGQETQYF.

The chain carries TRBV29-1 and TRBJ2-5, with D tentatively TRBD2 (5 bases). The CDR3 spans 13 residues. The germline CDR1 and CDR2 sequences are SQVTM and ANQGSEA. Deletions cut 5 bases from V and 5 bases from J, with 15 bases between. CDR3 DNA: TGCAGCGTTCACAACATGCCGGGGGAGACCCAGTACTTC. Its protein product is CSVHNMPGETQYF.

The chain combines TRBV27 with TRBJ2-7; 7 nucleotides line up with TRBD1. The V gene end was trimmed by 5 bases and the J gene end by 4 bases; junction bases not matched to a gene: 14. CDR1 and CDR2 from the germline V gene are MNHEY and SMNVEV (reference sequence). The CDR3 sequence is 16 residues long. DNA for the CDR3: TGTGCCAGCAGTACGCTCGTGGGGACAGAGGGGTACGAGCAGTACTTC. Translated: CASSTLVGTEGYEQYF.

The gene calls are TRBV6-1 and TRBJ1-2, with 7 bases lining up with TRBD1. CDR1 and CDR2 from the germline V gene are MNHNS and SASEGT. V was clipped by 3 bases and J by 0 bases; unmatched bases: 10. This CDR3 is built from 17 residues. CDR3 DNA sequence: TGTGCCAGCAGTGACGCCCTCGGGACAGAAGCTAACTATGGCTACACCTTC. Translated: CASSDALGTEANYGYTF.

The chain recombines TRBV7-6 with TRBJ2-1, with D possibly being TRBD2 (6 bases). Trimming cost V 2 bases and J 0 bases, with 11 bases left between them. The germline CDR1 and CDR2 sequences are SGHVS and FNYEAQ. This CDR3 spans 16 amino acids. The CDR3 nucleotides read TGTGCCAGCAGCTTATTTCCAGCGGGCTCCTACAATGAGCAGTTCTTC. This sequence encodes CASSLFPAGSYNEQFF.

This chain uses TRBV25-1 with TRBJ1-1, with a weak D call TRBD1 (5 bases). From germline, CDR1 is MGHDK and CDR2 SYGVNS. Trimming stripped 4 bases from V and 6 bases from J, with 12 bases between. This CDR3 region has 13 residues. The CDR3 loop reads CASSVGTSAEAFF. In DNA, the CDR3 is TGTGCCAGCAGTGTGGGGACTTCGGCTGAAGCTTTCTTT.

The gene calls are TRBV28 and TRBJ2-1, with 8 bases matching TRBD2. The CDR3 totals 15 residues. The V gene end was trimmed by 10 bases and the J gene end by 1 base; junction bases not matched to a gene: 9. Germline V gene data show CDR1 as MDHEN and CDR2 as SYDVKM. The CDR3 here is CATVPTSGSYNEQFF. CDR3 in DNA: TGTGCCACAGTCCCTACTAGCGGATCCTACAATGAGCAGTTCTTC. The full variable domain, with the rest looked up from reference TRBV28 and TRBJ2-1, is DVKVTQSSRYLVKRTGEKVFLECVQDMDHENMFWYRQDPGLGLRLIYFSYDVKMKEKGDIPEGYSVSREKKERFSLILESASTNQTSMYLCATVPTSGSYNEQFFGPGTRLTVL.

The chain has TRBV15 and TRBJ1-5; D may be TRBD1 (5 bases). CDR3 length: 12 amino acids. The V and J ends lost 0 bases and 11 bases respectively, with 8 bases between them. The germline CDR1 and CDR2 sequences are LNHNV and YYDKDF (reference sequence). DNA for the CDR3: TGTGCCACCAGCAGAGATAGGGGTACCCAGCATTTT. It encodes CATSRDRGTQHF.

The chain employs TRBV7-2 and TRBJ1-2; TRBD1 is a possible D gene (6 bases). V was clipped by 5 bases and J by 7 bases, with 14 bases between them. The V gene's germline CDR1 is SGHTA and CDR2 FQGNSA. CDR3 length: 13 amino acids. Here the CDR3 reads CASSATGMGGYTF. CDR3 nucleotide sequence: TGTGCCAGCAGCGCTACAGGGATGGGTGGCTACACCTTC. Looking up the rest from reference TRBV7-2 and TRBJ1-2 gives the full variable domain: GAGVSQSPSNKVTEKGKDVELRCDPISGHTALYWYRQSLGQGLEFLIYFQGNSAPDKSGLPSDRFSAERTGGSVSTLTIQRTQQEDSAVYLCASSATGMGGYTFGSGTRLTVV.

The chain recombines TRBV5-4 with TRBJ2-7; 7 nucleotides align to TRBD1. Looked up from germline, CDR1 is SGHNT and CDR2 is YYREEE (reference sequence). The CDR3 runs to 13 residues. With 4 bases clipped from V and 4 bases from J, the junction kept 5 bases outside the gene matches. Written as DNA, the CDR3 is TGTGCCAGCAGCGAACCAGGGGGATACGAGCAGTACTTC. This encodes CASSEPGGYEQYF.

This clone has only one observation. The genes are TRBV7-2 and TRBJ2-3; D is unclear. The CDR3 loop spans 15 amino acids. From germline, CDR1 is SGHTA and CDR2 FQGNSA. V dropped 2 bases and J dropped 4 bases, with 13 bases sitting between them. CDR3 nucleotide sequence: TGTGCCAGCAGCTTACTAGAGGCGACGTCAGATACGCAGTATTTT. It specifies CASSLLEATSDTQYF.

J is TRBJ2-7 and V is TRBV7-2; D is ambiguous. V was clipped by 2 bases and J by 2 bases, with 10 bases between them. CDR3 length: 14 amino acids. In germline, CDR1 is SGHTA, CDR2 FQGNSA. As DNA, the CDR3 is TGTGCCAGCAGCTTATTTCCGGGTACCTACGAGCAGTACTTC. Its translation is CASSLFPGTYEQYF.

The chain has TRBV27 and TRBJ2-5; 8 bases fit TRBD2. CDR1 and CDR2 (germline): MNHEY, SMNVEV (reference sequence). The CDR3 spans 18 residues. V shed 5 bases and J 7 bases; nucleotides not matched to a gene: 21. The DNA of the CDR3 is TGTGCCAGCAGTCCCTCGTTAATAGCGGGACCCCCAGGTGTGACCCAGTACTTC. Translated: CASSPSLIAGPPGVTQYF.

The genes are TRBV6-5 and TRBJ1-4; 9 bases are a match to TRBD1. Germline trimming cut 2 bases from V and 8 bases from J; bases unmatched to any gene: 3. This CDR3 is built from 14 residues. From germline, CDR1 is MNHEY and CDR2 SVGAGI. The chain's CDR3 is CASSYGQGSEKLFF. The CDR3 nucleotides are TGTGCCAGCAGTTACGGACAGGGGTCGGAAAAACTGTTTTTT.